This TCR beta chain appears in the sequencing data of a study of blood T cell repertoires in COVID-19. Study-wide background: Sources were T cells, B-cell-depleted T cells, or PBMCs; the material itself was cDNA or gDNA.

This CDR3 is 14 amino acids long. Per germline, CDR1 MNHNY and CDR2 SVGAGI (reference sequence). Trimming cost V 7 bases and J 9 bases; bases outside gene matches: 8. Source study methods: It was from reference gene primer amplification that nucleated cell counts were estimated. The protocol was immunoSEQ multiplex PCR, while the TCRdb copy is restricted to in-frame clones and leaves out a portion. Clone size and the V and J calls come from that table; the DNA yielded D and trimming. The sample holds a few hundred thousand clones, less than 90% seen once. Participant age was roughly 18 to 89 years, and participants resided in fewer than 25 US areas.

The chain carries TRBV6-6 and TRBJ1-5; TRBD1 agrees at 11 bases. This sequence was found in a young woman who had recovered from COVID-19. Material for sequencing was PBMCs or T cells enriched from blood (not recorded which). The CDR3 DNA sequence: TGTGCCAGCACCCCGGACAGGGGGCGTCGGCCCCAGCATTTT. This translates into CASTPDRGRRPQHF.